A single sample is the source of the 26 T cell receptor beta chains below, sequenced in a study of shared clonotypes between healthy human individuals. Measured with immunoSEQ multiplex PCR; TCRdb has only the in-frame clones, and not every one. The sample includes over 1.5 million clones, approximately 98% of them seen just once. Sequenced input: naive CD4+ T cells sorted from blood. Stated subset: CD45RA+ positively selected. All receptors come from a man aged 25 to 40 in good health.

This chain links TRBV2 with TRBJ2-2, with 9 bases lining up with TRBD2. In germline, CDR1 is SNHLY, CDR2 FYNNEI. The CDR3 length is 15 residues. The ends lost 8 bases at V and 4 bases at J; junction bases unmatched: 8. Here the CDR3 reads CASEPRTSVTGELFF. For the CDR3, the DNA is TGTGCCAGCGAACCTAGGACTAGCGTCACCGGGGAGCTGTTTTTT.

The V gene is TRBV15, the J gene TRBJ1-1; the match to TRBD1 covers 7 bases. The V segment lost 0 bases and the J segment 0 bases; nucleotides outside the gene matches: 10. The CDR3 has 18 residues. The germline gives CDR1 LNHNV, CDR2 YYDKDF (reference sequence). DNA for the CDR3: TGTGCCACCAGCAGAGATCCGTTTCCGGGACAGTTGAACACTGAAGCTTTCTTT. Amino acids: CATSRDPFPGQLNTEAFF.

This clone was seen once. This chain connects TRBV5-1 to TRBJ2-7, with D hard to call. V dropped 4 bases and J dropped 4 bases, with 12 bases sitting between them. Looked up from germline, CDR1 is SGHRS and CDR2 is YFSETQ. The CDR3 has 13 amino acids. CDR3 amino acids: CASSRRDAYEQYF. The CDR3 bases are TGCGCCAGCAGCCGCAGAGATGCATACGAGCAGTACTTC.

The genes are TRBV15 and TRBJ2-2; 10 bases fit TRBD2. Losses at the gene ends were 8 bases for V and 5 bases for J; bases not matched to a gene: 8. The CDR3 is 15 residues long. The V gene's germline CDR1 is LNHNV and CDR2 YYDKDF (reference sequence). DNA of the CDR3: TGTGCCACCCGATTAGCGGGAGGAAGGACCGGGGAGCTGTTTTTT. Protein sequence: CATRLAGGRTGELFF.

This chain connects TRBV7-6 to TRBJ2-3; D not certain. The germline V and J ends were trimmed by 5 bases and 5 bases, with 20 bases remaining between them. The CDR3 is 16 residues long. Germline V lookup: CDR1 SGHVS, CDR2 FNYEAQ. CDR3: CASSRPPRTLGDTQYF. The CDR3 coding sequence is TGTGCCAGCAGCCGCCCGCCCAGGACGCTAGGAGATACGCAGTATTTT.

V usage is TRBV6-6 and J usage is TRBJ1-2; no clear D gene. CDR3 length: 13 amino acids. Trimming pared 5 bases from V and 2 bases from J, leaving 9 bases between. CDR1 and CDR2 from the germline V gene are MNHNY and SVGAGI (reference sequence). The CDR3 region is CASSIDPNYGYTF. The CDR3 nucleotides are TGTGCCAGCAGTATCGACCCAAACTATGGCTACACCTTC.

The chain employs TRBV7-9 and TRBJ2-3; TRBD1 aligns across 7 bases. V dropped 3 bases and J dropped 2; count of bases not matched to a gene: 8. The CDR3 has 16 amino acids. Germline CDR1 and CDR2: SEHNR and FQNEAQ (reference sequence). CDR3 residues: CASSFFQGVPTDTQYF. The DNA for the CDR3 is TGTGCCAGCAGCTTTTTCCAGGGGGTCCCCACAGATACGCAGTATTTT.

CDR3 nucleotides: TGTGCCAGCTCACCCTCGTCGTGGGGGACGGACACTGAAGCTTTCTTT. It codes for CASSPSSWGTDTEAFF. V and J are TRBV18 and TRBJ1-1; TRBD1 might be the D (5 bases). The CDR3 extends over 16 amino acids. Germline assignment: CDR1 KGHSH and CDR2 LQKENI. Between the trimmed V and J ends, which lost 3 bases and 3 bases, there was a span of 17 bases. The entire variable domain, with the rest obtained from reference TRBV18 and TRBJ1-1, is as follows: NAGVMQNPRHLVRRRGQEARLRCSPMKGHSHVYWYRQLPEEGLKFMVYLQKENIIDESGMPKERFSAEFPKEGPSILRIQQVVRGDSAAYFCASSPSSWGTDTEAFFGQGTRLTVV.

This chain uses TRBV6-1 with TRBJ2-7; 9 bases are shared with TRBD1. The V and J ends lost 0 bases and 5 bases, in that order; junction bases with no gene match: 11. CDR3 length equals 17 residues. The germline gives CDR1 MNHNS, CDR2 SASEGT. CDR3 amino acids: CASSEANWGQGVNEQYF. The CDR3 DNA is TGTGCCAGCAGTGAAGCGAATTGGGGACAGGGTGTTAACGAGCAGTACTTC.

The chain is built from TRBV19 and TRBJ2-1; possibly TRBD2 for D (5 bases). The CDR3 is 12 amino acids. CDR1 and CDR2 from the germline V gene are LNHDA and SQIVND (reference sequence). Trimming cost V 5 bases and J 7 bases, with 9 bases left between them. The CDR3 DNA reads TGTGCCAGTAGTTTTCTAGCAAATGAGCAGTTCTTC. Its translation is CASSFLANEQFF.

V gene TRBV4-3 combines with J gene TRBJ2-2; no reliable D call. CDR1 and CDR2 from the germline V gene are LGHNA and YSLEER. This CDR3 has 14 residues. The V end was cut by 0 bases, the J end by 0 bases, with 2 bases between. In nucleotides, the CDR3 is TGCGCCAGCAGCCAAGAACCGAACACCGGGGAGCTGTTTTTT. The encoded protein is CASSQEPNTGELFF.

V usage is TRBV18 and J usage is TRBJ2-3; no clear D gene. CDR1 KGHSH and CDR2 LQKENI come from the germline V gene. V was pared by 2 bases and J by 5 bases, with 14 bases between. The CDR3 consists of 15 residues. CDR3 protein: CASSPSAARGDTQYF. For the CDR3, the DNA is TGTGCCAGCTCACCATCGGCGGCTCGAGGAGATACGCAGTATTTT.

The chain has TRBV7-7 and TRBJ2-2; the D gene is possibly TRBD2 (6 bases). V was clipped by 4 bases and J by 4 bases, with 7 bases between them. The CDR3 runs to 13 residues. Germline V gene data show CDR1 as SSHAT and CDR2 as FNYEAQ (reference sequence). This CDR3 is CASSSEGTGELFF. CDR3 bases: TGTGCCAGCAGCTCGGAGGGCACCGGGGAGCTGTTTTTT.

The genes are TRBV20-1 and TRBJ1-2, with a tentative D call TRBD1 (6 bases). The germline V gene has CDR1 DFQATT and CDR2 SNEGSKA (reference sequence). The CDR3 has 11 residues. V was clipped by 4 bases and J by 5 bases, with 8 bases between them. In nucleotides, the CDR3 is TGCAGTGCTAACGGACAGTATGGCTACACCTTC. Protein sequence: CSANGQYGYTF.

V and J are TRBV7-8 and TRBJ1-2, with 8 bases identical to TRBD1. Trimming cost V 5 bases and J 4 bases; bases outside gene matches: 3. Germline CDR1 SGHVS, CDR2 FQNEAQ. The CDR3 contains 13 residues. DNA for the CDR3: TGTGCCAGCAGCACGGACAGGGTCTATGGCTACACCTTC. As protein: CASSTDRVYGYTF.

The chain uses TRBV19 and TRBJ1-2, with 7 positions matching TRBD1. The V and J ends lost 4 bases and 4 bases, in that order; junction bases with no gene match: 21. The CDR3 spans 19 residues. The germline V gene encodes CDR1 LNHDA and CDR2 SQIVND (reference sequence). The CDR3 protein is CASSRSRGAGQEDFYGYTF. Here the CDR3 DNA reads TGTGCCAGTAGTAGAAGTCGGGGGGCCGGACAGGAGGATTTCTATGGCTACACCTTC.

The CDR3 DNA follows: TGTGCCAGCAGCCCCCGCCCCCGCGACAATGAGCAGTTCTTC. Amino acids: CASSPRPRDNEQFF. V gene TRBV11-2 combines with J gene TRBJ2-1; D remains ambiguous. V dropped 5 bases and J dropped 5 bases, with 13 bases sitting between them. The CDR3 has 14 amino acids. Germline V gene sequence: CDR1 SGHAT, CDR2 FQNNGV.

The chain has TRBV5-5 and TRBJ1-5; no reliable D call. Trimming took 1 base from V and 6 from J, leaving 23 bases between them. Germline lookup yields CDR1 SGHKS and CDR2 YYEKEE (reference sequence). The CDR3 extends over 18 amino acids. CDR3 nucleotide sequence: TGTGCCAGCAGCTTGAGTTATTTTACGTTTGAGGGCGGTCAGCCCCAGCATTTT. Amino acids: CASSLSYFTFEGGQPQHF.

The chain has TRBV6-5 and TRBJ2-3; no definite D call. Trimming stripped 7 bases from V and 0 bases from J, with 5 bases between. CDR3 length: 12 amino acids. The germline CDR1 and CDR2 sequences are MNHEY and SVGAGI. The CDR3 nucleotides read TGTGCCAGCAAATCCAGCACAGATACGCAGTATTTT. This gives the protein CASKSSTDTQYF.

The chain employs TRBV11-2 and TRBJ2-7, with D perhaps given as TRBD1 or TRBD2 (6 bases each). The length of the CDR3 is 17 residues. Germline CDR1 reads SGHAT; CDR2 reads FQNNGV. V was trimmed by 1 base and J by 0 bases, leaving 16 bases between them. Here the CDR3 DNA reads TGTGCCAGCAGCTTAGGGGGGCTAGCGCTAAGCTCCTACGAGCAGTACTTC. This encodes CASSLGGLALSSYEQYF.

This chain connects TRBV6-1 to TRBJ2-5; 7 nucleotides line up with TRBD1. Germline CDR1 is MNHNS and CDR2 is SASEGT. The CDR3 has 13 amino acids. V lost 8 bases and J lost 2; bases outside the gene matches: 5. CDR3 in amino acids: CASATGAQETQYF. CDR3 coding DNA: TGTGCCAGCGCAACAGGGGCACAAGAGACCCAGTACTTC.

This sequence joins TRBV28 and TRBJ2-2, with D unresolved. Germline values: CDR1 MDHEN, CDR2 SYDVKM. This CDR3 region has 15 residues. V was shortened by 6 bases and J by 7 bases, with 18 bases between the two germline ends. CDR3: CASSSLGESFGELFF. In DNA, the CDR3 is TGTGCCAGCAGCTCTCTTGGAGAGTCTTTCGGGGAGCTGTTTTTT.

CDR3 protein: CASSLAGQGGQPQHF. The CDR3 nucleotides are TGTGCCAGCAGCTTAGCGGGACAGGGCGGACAGCCCCAGCATTTT. V and J are TRBV7-6 and TRBJ1-5; TRBD1 aligns across 9 bases. V dropped 0 bases and J dropped 7; count of bases not matched to a gene: 4. The CDR3 has 15 amino acids. Germline V gives CDR1 SGHVS, CDR2 FNYEAQ.

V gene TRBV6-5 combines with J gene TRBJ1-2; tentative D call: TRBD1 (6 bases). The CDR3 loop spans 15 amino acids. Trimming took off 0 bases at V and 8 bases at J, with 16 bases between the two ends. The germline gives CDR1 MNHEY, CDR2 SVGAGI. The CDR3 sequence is CASSYSQWGPKGYTF. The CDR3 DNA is TGTGCCAGCAGTTACTCCCAGTGGGGGCCAAAAGGCTACACCTTC.

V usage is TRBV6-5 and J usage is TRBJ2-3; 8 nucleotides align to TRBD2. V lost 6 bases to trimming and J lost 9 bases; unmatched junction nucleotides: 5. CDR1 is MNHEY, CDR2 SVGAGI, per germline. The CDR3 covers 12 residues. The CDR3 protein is CASSLQRETQYF. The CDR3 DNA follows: TGTGCCAGCAGCCTACAGCGGGAGACGCAGTATTTT.

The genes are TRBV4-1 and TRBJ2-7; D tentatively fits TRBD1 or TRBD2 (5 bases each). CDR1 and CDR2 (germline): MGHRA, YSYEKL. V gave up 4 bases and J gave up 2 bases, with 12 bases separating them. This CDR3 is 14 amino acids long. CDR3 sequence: CASSLRDETYEQYF. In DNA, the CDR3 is TGCGCCAGCAGCCTCCGGGACGAGACCTACGAGCAGTACTTC.